This TCR beta chain was sequenced for a study of blood T cell repertoires in COVID-19 (dated by TCRdb to about 2020). Context from the whole study: The collaborator samples originated in the United States, Italy and Spain and spanned the acute and convalescent phases of COVID-19. Where available, HLA class I and class II types were obtained from metadata supplied by the sample provider rather than from assay-based typing. The repertoires were released in a freely available public database intended as a resource for research on the immune response to SARS-CoV-2. Sample metadata almost always included a de-identified subject ID, COVID-19 status, age in years and sex. The dataset comprised deeply sampled blood TCRbeta repertoires from subjects exposed to, actively infected with, or recovered from COVID-19. The material from the prospective study consisted of cDNA or gDNA derived from T cells, B-cell-depleted T cells, or PBMCs. The samples were drawn from the first 160 participants of the ongoing ImmuneRACE study and from roughly 1,300 subjects provided by 6 global collaborators. General study outcomes and caveats: The amount of clinical and demographic metadata varied by source and participant and was provided uncurated.

According to the germline V gene (reference sequence), CDR1 reads MNHEY and CDR2 reads SMNVEV. The CDR3 spans 15 residues, from the cysteine through the phenylalanine. Solely the CDR3 DNA is kept, with 45 bases framed from the first base. Trimming removed 3 bases from V and 2 bases from J, leaving 14 bases between the germline ends. The immunoSEQ Assay, a bias-controlled multiplex PCR, was used to amplify TCRbeta CDR3 regions from genomic DNA. Turning to the authors' computational methods: The number of nucleated cells in each sample was estimated by amplification of reference gene primers within the assay. Sequence reads were collapsed and filtered to measure the absolute abundance of every unique TCRbeta CDR3 rearrangement. Productive Simpson clonality was computed per sample as the square root of Simpson's diversity index over productive rearrangements. The source is immuneACCESS, and TCRdb retained only in-frame sequences with V and J called. Part of the clones is not carried over; for the studies checked, unresolved V genes explain less than half of this, and the remainder is unexplained. V and J calls and clone size follow that table, whereas D and trimming were derived from the DNA. The sample table holds 150,000 to 200,000 clones, of which about four fifths were seen once. The top ten hold around 8% of the sample.

In Seattle, one collaborating source enrolled patients while the infection was active and tracked those patients longitudinally over the course of disease. Collaborating institutions collected whole blood in K2EDTA tubes following their own protocols. Collaborator samples were shipped for TCRbeta analysis as frozen whole blood, isolated PBMCs, or DNA extracted from either sample type. The table lists this clone with a few counts. Its target antigen remains unknown. No much larger clone exists at a distance of one base, and base qualities are not known. The sequence derives from a woman aged 55-70 years with COVID-19, enrolled during active disease. Sequenced: peripheral blood. The chain employs TRBV27 and TRBJ2-7, with a tentative D gene TRBD2 over 6 matching bases. CDR3 loop: CASSLVLAETYEQYF. In nucleotides, the sequence is TGTGCCAGCAGTTTGGTACTAGCTGAGACCTACGAGCAGTACTTC.